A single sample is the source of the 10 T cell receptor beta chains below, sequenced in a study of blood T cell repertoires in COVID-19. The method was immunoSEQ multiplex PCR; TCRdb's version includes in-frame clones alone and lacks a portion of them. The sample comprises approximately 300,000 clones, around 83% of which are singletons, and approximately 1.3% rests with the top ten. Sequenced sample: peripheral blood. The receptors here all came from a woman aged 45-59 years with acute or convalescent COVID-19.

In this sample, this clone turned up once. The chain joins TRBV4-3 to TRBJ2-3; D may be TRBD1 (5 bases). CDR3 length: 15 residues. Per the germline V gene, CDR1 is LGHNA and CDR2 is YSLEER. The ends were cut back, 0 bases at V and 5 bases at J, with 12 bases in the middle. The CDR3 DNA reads TGCGCCAGCAGCCAAGAAGGGCAGGGAAAAGATACGCAGTATTTT. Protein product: CASSQEGQGKDTQYF.

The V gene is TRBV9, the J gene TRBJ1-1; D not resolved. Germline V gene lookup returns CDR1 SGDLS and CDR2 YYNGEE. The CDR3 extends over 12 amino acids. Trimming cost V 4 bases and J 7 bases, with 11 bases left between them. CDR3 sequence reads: CASSFNGGEAFF. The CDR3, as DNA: TGTGCCAGCAGCTTTAACGGCGGTGAAGCTTTCTTT.

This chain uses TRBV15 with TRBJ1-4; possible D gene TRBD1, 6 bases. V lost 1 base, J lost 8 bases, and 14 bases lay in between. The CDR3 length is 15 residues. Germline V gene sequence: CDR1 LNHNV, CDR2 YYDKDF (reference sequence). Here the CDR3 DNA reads TGTGCCACCAGCAGAGGTCAGGGTGGGGGCGAAAAACTGTTTTTT. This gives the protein CATSRGQGGGEKLFF.

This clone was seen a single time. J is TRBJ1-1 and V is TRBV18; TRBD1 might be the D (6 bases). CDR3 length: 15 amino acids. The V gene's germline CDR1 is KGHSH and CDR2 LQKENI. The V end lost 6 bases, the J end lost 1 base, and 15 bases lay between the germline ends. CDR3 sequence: CASSQRQVENTEAFF. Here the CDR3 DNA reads TGTGCCAGCTCCCAACGACAGGTCGAGAACACTGAAGCTTTCTTT.

This chain's CDR3 is CAIGAGEGNQPQHF. The CDR3 DNA sequence: TGTGCCATCGGAGCAGGGGAAGGGAATCAGCCCCAGCATTTT. This chain uses TRBV10-3 with TRBJ1-5; weak D call: TRBD1 (6 bases). V lost 8 bases and J 4 bases, leaving 15 bases between the germline ends. Looked up from germline, CDR1 is ENHRY and CDR2 is SYGVKD. This CDR3 spans 14 amino acids.

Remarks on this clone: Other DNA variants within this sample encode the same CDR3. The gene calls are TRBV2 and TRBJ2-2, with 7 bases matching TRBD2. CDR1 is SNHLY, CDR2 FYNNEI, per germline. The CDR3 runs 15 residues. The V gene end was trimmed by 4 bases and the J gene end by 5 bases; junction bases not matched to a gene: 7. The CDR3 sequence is CASSVSTGGTGELFF. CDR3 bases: TGTGCCAGCAGTGTCTCTACGGGAGGAACCGGGGAGCTGTTTTTT. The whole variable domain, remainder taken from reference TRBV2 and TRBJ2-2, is EPEVTQTPSHQVTQMGQEVILRCVPISNHLYFYWYRQILGQKVEFLVSFYNNEISEKSEIFDDQFSVERPDGSNFTLKIRSTKLEDSAMYFCASSVSTGGTGELFFGEGSRLTVL.

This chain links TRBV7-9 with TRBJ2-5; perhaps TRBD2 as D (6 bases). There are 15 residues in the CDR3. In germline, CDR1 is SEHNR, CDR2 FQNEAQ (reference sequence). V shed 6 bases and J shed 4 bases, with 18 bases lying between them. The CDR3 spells CASSPAHGRLETQYF. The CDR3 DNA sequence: TGTGCCAGCAGTCCCGCTCACGGGAGACTAGAGACCCAGTACTTC. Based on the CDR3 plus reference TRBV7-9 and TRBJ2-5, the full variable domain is DTGVSQNPRHKITKRGQNVTFRCDPISEHNRLYWYRQTLGQGPEFLTYFQNEAQLEKSRLLSDRFSAERPKGSFSTLEIQRTEQGDSAMYLCASSPAHGRLETQYFGPGTRLLVL.

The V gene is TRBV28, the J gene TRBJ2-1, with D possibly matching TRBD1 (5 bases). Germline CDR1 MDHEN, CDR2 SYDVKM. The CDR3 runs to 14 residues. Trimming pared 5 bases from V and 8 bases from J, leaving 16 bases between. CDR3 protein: CASSNRQGPHEQFF. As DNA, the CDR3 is TGTGCCAGCAGTAACCGGCAGGGTCCCCATGAGCAGTTCTTC.

For the CDR3, the DNA is TGTGCCAGTAGCTCTCCGACTAGCGAAGGAGAGACCCAGTACTTC. Translated: CASSSPTSEGETQYF. The chain is built from TRBV19 and TRBJ2-5; TRBD2 aligns across 8 bases. J was trimmed by 4 bases and V by 6 bases; bases with no gene match: 10. Germline V gives CDR1 LNHDA, CDR2 SQIVND (reference sequence). The CDR3 has 15 amino acids.

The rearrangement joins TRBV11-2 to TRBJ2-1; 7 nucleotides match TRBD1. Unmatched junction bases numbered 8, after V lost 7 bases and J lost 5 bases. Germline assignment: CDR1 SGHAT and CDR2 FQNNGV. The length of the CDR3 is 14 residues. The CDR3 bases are TGTGCCAGCAACAACCCCGGGACAGACAATGAGCAGTTCTTC. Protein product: CASNNPGTDNEQFF.